The present T cell receptor (beta chain) was sequenced within a study of cytomegalovirus exposure and HLA in healthy donors. Study-level results: Rare TCR sequences predominated, though certain public TCRs were found in many donors.

As to this clone: Its antigen is as yet unknown. Distinct nucleotide sequences in the sample also encode this CDR3.

This CDR3 region has 15 residues. Germline trimming cut 0 bases from V and 3 bases from J; bases unmatched to any gene: 4. The germline V gene has CDR1 SGDLS and CDR2 YYNGEE. The PCR was carried out with 60 Vbeta primers and 13 Jbeta primers. Sequencing was performed with immunoSEQ multiplex PCR; in TCRdb, only in-frame clones are kept and a portion is missing. The top ten hold around 3.4% of the sample, which has roughly 110,000 clones, 65% to 80% seen once. Sequencing was performed on PBMCs. This receptor was obtained from a man aged 60 to 69 in good health and CMV-seronegative. V gene TRBV9 combines with J gene TRBJ2-5; TRBD1 matches 8 bases. CDR3 sequence: CASSVAGGLEETQYF. CDR3 DNA: TGTGCCAGCAGCGTAGCAGGGGGCTTGGAAGAGACCCAGTACTTC.